The 20 T cell receptor beta chains in this list originate from one sample, sequenced in a study of OX40 agonist ivuxolimab in advanced cancers. Only in-frame clones appear in the TCRdb table, and some are missing; sequencing was by immunoSEQ multiplex PCR. The sample lists roughly 48,000 clones; approximately 82% were seen once. The starting material was CD4+ or CD8+ T cells sorted from blood, obtained in a trial of the OX40 agonist ivuxolimab. Source of these receptors: an adult with an advanced solid tumor such as melanoma, head and neck, liver or kidney cancer.

The CDR3 coding sequence is TGTGCCAGCAGTGAAGCGTACCCCGACTTGTATCGAGCTTTCTTT. Protein product: CASSEAYPDLYRAFF. The chain uses TRBV6-1 and TRBJ1-1, with unresolved D. This CDR3 spans 15 amino acids. V lost 0 bases to trimming and J lost 10 bases, with 18 bases between them. CDR1 is MNHNS, CDR2 SASEGT, per germline.

The chain employs TRBV30 and TRBJ1-2; D unclear. The germline CDR1 and CDR2 sequences are GTSNPN and SVGIG (reference sequence). Deletions cut 8 bases from V and 8 bases from J, with 15 bases between. The length of the CDR3 is 11 residues. For the CDR3, the DNA is TGTGCCGGGTCGGCAGGAGGGGGCTACACCTTC. It specifies CAGSAGGGYTF.

DNA of the CDR3: TGTGCCAGCTCCCTGGACAGGGATAATGAAAAACTGTTTTTT. This gives the protein CASSLDRDNEKLFF. The chain recombines TRBV18 with TRBJ1-4; 8 nucleotides align to TRBD1. CDR3 length: 14 residues. The V gene end was trimmed by 6 bases and the J gene end by 4 bases; junction bases not matched to a gene: 4. The germline CDR1 and CDR2 sequences are KGHSH and LQKENI. Full variable domain (missing parts from reference TRBV18 and TRBJ1-4): NAGVMQNPRHLVRRRGQEARLRCSPMKGHSHVYWYRQLPEEGLKFMVYLQKENIIDESGMPKERFSAEFPKEGPSILRIQQVVRGDSAAYFCASSLDRDNEKLFFGSGTQLSVL.

The genes are TRBV5-1 and TRBJ2-3; D unclear. The CDR3 contains 15 residues. The V gene lost 4 bases and the J gene lost 1 base, with 13 bases spanning the gap. The germline gives CDR1 SGHRS, CDR2 YFSETQ. CDR3 nucleotide sequence: TGCGCCAGCAGCCGGAGAAGATCCGGCACAGATACGCAGTATTTT. Translating it yields CASSRRRSGTDTQYF.

A single count supports this clone. This chain uses TRBV7-2 with TRBJ2-3, with D unresolved. The CDR3 extends over 12 amino acids. CDR1 and CDR2 (germline): SGHTA, FQGNSA. V lost 5 bases and J lost 4, with 7 bases in between. The CDR3 nucleotides are TGTGCCAGCAGCCCTCCTGCAGATACGCAGTATTTT. Translation: CASSPPADTQYF.

This clone was picked up one time. The genes are TRBV5-6 and TRBJ2-5; D gene uncertain. Germline V lookup: CDR1 SGHDT, CDR2 YYEEEE. Trimming shortened V by 4 bases and J by 5 bases, and 6 bases separated the two germline ends. The CDR3 is 11 residues long. The CDR3 DNA reads as TGTGCCAGCAGCACGCGGGAGACCCAGTACTTC. Protein sequence: CASSTRETQYF.

The V and J genes are TRBV5-8 and TRBJ1-2; perhaps TRBD1 as D (5 bases). CDR1 and CDR2 (germline): SGHTS, YDEGEE. Trimming shortened V by 2 bases and J by 2 bases, and 7 bases separated the two germline ends. The CDR3 is 13 amino acids. In DNA, the CDR3 is TGTGCCAGCAGCTTTCAGGGAAACTATGGCTACACCTTC. This encodes CASSFQGNYGYTF.

The rearrangement links TRBV11-3 to TRBJ1-5; D gene ambiguous. CDR1 and CDR2 (germline): SGHNT, YENEEA. V lost 0 bases and J 1 base, leaving 7 bases between the germline ends. There are 15 residues in the CDR3. The CDR3 loop is CASSLDGSSNQPQHF. Written as DNA, the CDR3 is TGTGCCAGCAGCTTAGACGGCAGCAGCAATCAGCCCCAGCATTTT.

In its sample, this clone was seen once. The chain recombines TRBV7-9 with TRBJ1-1; D is possibly TRBD1 (6 bases). Germline V lookup: CDR1 SEHNR, CDR2 FQNEAQ (reference sequence). V dropped 4 bases and J dropped 1 base, with 10 bases sitting between them. The CDR3 length is 14 residues. Here the CDR3 DNA reads TGTGCCAGCAGCTCTCAGGGGACGAACACTGAAGCTTTCTTT. Its translation: CASSSQGTNTEAFF. Full variable domain (rest looked up from reference TRBV7-9 and TRBJ1-1): DTGVSQNPRHKITKRGQNVTFRCDPISEHNRLYWYRQTLGQGPEFLTYFQNEAQLEKSRLLSDRFSAERPKGSFSTLEIQRTEQGDSAMYLCASSSQGTNTEAFFGQGTRLTVV.

The table lists this clone with a few counts. J is TRBJ2-5 and V is TRBV7-2; 11 bases agree with TRBD2. V lost 1 base and J lost 5; bases outside the gene matches: 3. Germline-derived CDR1 and CDR2 are SGHTA and FQGNSA. This CDR3 spans 15 amino acids. CDR3 DNA sequence: TGTGCCAGCAGCTTAGTTAGCGGGAGGGGGGAGACCCAGTACTTC. This sequence encodes CASSLVSGRGETQYF. Complete variable domain (other parts from reference TRBV7-2 and TRBJ2-5): GAGVSQSPSNKVTEKGKDVELRCDPISGHTALYWYRQSLGQGLEFLIYFQGNSAPDKSGLPSDRFSAERTGGSVSTLTIQRTQQEDSAVYLCASSLVSGRGETQYFGPGTRLLVL.

This chain connects TRBV5-6 to TRBJ2-3, with a tentative D call TRBD2 (7 bases). CDR1 is SGHDT and CDR2 is YYEEEE in the germline V gene. The CDR3 loop spans 16 amino acids. Trimming shortened V by 4 bases and J by 4 bases, and 19 bases separated the two germline ends. CDR3 protein: CASSVPGGSVADTQYF. The DNA of the CDR3 is TGTGCCAGCAGCGTGCCGGGGGGCTCTGTGGCAGATACGCAGTATTTT. The variable domain in full, with the rest retrieved from reference TRBV5-6 and TRBJ2-3, is DAGVTQSPTHLIKTRGQQVTLRCSPKSGHDTVSWYQQALGQGPQFIFQYYEEEERQRGNFPDRFSGHQFPNYSSELNVNALLLGDSALYLCASSVPGGSVADTQYFGPGTRLTVL.

This clone is a singleton in its sample. The DNA of the CDR3 is TGCGCCAGCAGCATAGACGTTAGCACAGATACGCAGTATTTT. Protein sequence: CASSIDVSTDTQYF. The rearrangement uses TRBV5-1 and TRBJ2-3; D is unresolved. Trimming took 4 bases from V and 0 from J, leaving 9 bases between them. Germline values: CDR1 SGHRS, CDR2 YFSETQ. This CDR3 has 14 amino acids.

The V and J genes are TRBV5-1 and TRBJ1-6; no clear D gene. CDR1 SGHRS and CDR2 YFSETQ come from the germline V gene. This CDR3 is 14 amino acids long. Trimming stripped 2 bases from V and 8 bases from J, with 11 bases between. CDR3 bases: TGCGCCAGCAGCTTCGGGGAAGGAGATTCACCCCTCCACTTT. The encoded protein is CASSFGEGDSPLHF.

The chain carries TRBV13 and TRBJ2-7, with TRBD2 as a possible D gene (6 bases). Germline assignment: CDR1 PRHDT and CDR2 FYEKMQ (reference sequence). Trimming took off 6 bases at V and 5 bases at J, with 11 bases between the two ends. The CDR3 totals 12 residues. CDR3 residues: CASRAGGDEQYF. CDR3 DNA sequence: TGTGCCAGCAGGGCCGGCGGGGACGAGCAGTACTTC.

CDR3 DNA sequence: TGTGCCAGCCAGTCCTTCTATAGCAATCAGCCCCAGCATTTT. Residues: CASQSFYSNQPQHF. V gene TRBV6-6 combines with J gene TRBJ1-5; D unresolved. V was cut by 8 bases and J by 0 bases, with 11 bases left in between. This CDR3 is 14 amino acids long. Germline CDR1 and CDR2: MNHNY and SVGAGI (reference sequence).

V is TRBV6-6 and J is TRBJ2-7; D unresolved. Germline V CDR1 and CDR2: MNHNY, SVGAGI (reference sequence). Trimming took off 2 bases at V and 3 bases at J, with 8 bases between the two ends. The CDR3 totals 13 residues. CDR3: CASSYGQFYEQYF. CDR3 sequence (DNA): TGTGCCAGCAGTTACGGGCAGTTCTACGAGCAGTACTTC.

This chain's CDR3 is CASSTTGAGELFF. In DNA form, the CDR3 reads TGTGCCAGCAGTACGACAGGGGCCGGGGAGCTGTTTTTT. The genes are TRBV6-1 and TRBJ2-2; 8 bases agree with TRBD1. This CDR3 is 13 amino acids long. The V gene end was trimmed by 5 bases and the J gene end by 6 bases; junction bases not matched to a gene: 2. CDR1 and CDR2 from the germline V gene are MNHNS and SASEGT.

V is TRBV5-1 and J is TRBJ2-3; tentatively, D is TRBD2 (6 bases). CDR3 length: 14 amino acids. Looked up from germline, CDR1 is SGHRS and CDR2 is YFSETQ. Deletions cut 4 bases from V and 7 bases from J, with 16 bases between. This CDR3 is CASSPGLVFYTQYF. The CDR3 bases are TGCGCCAGCAGCCCGGGACTTGTCTTTTATACGCAGTATTTT.

The rearrangement links TRBV7-9 to TRBJ1-2; 8 nucleotides align to TRBD1. This CDR3 spans 16 amino acids. V lost 5 bases, J lost 4 bases, and 12 bases stayed unmatched. In germline, CDR1 is SEHNR, CDR2 FQNEAQ (reference sequence). The CDR3: CASSQQGVRVSYGYTF. DNA of the CDR3: TGTGCCAGCAGCCAACAGGGGGTAAGGGTCTCCTATGGCTACACCTTC. The variable domain in full, with the rest retrieved from reference TRBV7-9 and TRBJ1-2, is DTGVSQNPRHKITKRGQNVTFRCDPISEHNRLYWYRQTLGQGPEFLTYFQNEAQLEKSRLLSDRFSAERPKGSFSTLEIQRTEQGDSAMYLCASSQQGVRVSYGYTFGSGTRLTVV.

The sample holds a few counts of this clone. The chain combines TRBV20-1 with TRBJ2-7, with D unclear. CDR3 size: 11 residues. From germline, CDR1 is DFQATT and CDR2 SNEGSKA (reference sequence). V was pared by 2 bases and J by 3 bases, with 5 bases between. The CDR3 DNA is TGCAGTGCTAGACTGAACTACGAGCAGTACTTC. Its protein product is CSARLNYEQYF.